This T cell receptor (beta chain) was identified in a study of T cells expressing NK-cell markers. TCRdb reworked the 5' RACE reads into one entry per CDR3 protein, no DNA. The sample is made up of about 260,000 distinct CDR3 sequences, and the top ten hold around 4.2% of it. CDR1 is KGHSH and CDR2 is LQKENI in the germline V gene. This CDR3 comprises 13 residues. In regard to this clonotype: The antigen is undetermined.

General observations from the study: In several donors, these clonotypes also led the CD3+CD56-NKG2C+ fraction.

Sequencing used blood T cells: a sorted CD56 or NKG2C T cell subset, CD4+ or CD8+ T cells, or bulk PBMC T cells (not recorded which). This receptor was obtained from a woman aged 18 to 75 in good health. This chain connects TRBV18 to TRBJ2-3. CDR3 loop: CASSPPGGDTQYF.